This T cell receptor (beta chain) stems from a study of blood T cell repertoires in COVID-19. Study details: Donors in the United States, Italy and Spain gave samples during acute or convalescent COVID-19. T cells, B-cell-depleted T cells, or PBMCs provided the cDNA or gDNA that served as material.

The CDR3 has 14 amino acids. Trimming took 4 bases from V and 8 from J; bases not matched to a gene: 6. Germline CDR1 reads LNHNV; CDR2 reads YYDKDF (reference sequence). As processed by the authors: How many nucleated cells were present was estimated from reference gene primer amplification. Libraries were prepared by immunoSEQ multiplex PCR; TCRdb keeps only in-frame clonotypes and omits some of them. The V and J calls and clone size come from that table; D and trimming were worked out from the DNA. In the table there are 250,000 to 350,000 clones, 86% of which are singletons. The receptor was derived from a woman in her thirties with active or convalescent COVID-19. The rearrangement links TRBV15 to TRBJ1-2; 11 positions agree with TRBD1. The sequencing sample was made of peripheral blood. CDR3 coding DNA: TGTGCCACCAGCAACGGGACAGGGGGTAAGGGCTACACCTTC. Translating it yields CATSNGTGGKGYTF.